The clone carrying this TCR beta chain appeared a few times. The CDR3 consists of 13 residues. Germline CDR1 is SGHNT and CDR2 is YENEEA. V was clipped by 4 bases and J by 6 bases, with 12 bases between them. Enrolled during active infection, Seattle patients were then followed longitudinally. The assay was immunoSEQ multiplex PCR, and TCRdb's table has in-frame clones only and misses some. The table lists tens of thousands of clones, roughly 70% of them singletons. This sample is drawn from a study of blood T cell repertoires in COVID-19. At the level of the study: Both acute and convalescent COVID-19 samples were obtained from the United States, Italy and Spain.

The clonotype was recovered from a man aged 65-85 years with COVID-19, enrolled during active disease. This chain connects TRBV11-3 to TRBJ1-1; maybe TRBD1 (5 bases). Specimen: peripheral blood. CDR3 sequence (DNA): TGTGCCAGCAGCTCTCCGAGGACACCTGAAGCTTTCTTT. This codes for CASSSPRTPEAFF.